Given below is one T cell receptor (beta chain) in context. Its antigen remains unidentified. From CD4+ cells came CD45RA+ naive and CD45RA-negative memory subsets. The sample belongs to a study of shared clonotypes between healthy human individuals. This CDR3 spans 13 amino acids. V was pared by 1 base and J by 3 bases, with 7 bases between. CDR1 and CDR2 (germline): SGHVS, FQNEAQ. It was at deep level that the assay was run. Data came from immunoSEQ multiplex PCR; TCRdb stores just in-frame clones and leaves some out. The table has about 1.4 million clones, around 95% seen once. Overall study findings and caveats: Against clonotypes common to all four donors, non-shared ones had lower generation probabilities.

The sample consisted of naive CD4+ T cells sorted from blood. This sample's subset: CD45RA+ positively selected. V usage is TRBV7-8 and J usage is TRBJ2-7; possible D gene TRBD2, 6 bases. The TCR sequence derives from a man under 40 in good health. The chain's CDR3 is CASSLGRVYEQYF. DNA of the CDR3: TGTGCCAGCAGCTTAGGGAGGGTCTACGAGCAGTACTTC.